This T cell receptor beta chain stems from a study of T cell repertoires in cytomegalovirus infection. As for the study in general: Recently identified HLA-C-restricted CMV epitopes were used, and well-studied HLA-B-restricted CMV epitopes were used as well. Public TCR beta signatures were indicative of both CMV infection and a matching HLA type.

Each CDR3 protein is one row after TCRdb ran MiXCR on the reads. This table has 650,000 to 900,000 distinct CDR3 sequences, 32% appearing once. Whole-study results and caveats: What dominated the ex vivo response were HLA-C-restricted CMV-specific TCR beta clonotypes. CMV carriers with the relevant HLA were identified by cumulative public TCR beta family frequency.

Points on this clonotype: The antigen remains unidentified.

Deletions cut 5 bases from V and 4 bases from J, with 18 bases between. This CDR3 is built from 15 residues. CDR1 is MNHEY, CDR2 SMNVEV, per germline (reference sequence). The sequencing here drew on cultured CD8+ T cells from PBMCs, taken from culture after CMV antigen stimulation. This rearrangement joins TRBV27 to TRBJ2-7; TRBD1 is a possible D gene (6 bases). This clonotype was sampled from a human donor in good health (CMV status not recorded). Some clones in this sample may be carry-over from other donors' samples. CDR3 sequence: CASSPRGPSIYEQYF. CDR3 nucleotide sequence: TGTGCCAGCAGTCCCAGGGGCCCCAGCATATACGAGCAGTACTTC.